This entry concerns a single T cell receptor (beta chain). V lost 5 bases, J lost 7 bases, and 15 bases lay in between. The CDR3 has 14 amino acids. Germline CDR1 and CDR2: MNHEY and SVGAGI. Followed over time, Seattle patients had been enrolled while infection was active. These data are taken from a study of blood T cell repertoires in COVID-19. Original handling: Scientists estimated how many nucleated cells there were by amplifying reference gene primers. TCRdb keeps only in-frame clones here, not all; method: immunoSEQ multiplex PCR. The V and J calls and the clone size are those of that table, but D and trimming were determined from the DNA. Of 100,000 to 150,000 clones detected, around 80% appear once; the ten largest clones hold about 15%.

The source material was peripheral blood. The gene calls are TRBV6-5 and TRBJ2-1; D is perhaps TRBD1 (5 bases). The source is a man aged 30 to 39 with COVID-19, enrolled during active disease. The DNA of the CDR3 is TGTGCCAGCAGTAGGGGCACCCTCGGGAATGAGCAGTTCTTC. This gives the protein CASSRGTLGNEQFF.